The sequence of this T cell receptor beta chain was determined in a study of shared clonotypes between healthy human individuals. General study findings and limits: The genetic and exposure-history diversity represented was limited by few donors. Sampling included only blood; tissue repertoires likely differ.

This CDR3 comprises 16 residues. Germline V lookup: CDR1 GTSNPN, CDR2 SVGIG (reference sequence). The trim removed 6 bases at V and 6 bases at J, leaving 14 bases unmatched. Some clones are missing from TCRdb's copy, which holds only in-frame ones; the method was immunoSEQ multiplex PCR. The data show about 2.4 million clones, 90% to 95% seen once. Concerning this clone itself: Its cognate antigen is unknown.

V usage is TRBV30 and J usage is TRBJ2-5, with TRBD1 matching over 12 bases. Sequencing was carried out using naive CD4+ T cells sorted from blood. Described subset: CD45RA+ positively selected. The origin of this receptor is a man between 18 and 35 years old in good health. Here the CDR3 reads CACHLRDRGRVKTQYF. The CDR3 DNA sequence: TGTGCCTGTCATCTCCGGGACAGGGGGCGAGTTAAGACCCAGTACTTC.